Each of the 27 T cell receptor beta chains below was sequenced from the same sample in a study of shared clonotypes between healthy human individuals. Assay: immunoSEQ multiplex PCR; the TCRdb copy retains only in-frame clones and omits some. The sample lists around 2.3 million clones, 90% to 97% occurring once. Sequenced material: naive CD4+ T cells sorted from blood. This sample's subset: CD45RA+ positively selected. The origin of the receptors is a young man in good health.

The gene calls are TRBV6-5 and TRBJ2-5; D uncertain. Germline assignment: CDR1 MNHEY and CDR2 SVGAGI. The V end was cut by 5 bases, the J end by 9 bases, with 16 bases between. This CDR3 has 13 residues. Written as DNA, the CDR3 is TGTGCCAGCAGTCCGGGCCCCGAAGGTGCCCAGTACTTC. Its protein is CASSPGPEGAQYF.

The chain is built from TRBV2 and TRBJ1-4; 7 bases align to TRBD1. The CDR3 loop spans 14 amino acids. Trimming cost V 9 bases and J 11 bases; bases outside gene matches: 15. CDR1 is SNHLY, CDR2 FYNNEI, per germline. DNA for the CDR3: TGTGCCAGTCGGGTAGGGGGCGTAGAGGAGAAACTGTTTTTT. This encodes CASRVGGVEEKLFF. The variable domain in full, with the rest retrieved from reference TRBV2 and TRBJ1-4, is EPEVTQTPSHQVTQMGQEVILRCVPISNHLYFYWYRQILGQKVEFLVSFYNNEISEKSEIFDDQFSVERPDGSNFTLKIRSTKLEDSAMYFCASRVGGVEEKLFFGSGTQLSVL.

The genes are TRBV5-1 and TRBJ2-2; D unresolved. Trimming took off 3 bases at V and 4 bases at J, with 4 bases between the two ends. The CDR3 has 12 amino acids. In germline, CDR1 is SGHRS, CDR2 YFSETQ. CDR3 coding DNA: TGCGCCAGCAGCTCAACCACCGGGGAGCTGTTTTTT. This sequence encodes CASSSTTGELFF. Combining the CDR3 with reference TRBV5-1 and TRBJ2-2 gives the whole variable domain KAGVTQTPRYLIKTRGQQVTLSCSPISGHRSVSWYQQTPGQGLQFLFEYFSETQRNKGNFPGRFSGRQFSNSRSEMNVSTLELGDSALYLCASSSTTGELFFGEGSRLTVL.

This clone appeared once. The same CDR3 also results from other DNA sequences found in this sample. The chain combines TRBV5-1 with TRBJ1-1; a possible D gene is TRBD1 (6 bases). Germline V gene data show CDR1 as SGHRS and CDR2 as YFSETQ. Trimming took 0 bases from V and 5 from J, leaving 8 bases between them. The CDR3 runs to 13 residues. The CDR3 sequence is CASSLDRVTEAFF. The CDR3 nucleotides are TGCGCCAGCAGCTTGGACAGGGTGACTGAAGCTTTCTTT.

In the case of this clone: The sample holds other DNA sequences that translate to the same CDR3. Here the CDR3 DNA reads TGTGCCAGCAGCGCGTCCTCCTACGAGCAGTACTTC. Its protein is CASSASSYEQYF. J is TRBJ2-7 and V is TRBV2, with no clear D. The CDR3 is 12 residues long. V was cut by 6 bases and J by 0 bases, with 6 bases left in between. The germline gives CDR1 SNHLY, CDR2 FYNNEI.

This chain's CDR3 is CASTSGPNYGYTF. The CDR3 DNA follows: TGTGCCAGCACCTCAGGTCCGAACTATGGCTACACCTTC. The chain employs TRBV28 and TRBJ1-2, with D hard to call. In germline, CDR1 is MDHEN, CDR2 SYDVKM. The CDR3 is made up of 13 amino acids. V was cut by 7 bases and J by 2 bases, with 11 bases left in between.

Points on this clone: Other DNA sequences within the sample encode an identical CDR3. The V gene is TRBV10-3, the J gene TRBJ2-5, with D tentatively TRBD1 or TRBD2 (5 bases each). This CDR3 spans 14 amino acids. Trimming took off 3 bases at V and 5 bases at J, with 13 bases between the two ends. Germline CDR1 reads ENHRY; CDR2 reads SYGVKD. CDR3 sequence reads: CAISESGGTETQYF. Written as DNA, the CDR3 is TGTGCCATCAGTGAATCTGGGGGTACCGAGACCCAGTACTTC.

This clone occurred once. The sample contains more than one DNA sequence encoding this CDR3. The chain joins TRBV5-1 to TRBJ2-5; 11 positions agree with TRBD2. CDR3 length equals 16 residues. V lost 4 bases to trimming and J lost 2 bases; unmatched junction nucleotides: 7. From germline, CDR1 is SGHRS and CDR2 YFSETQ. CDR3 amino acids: CASSPGTSGGQETQYF. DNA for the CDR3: TGCGCCAGCAGCCCTGGAACTAGCGGGGGACAAGAGACCCAGTACTTC. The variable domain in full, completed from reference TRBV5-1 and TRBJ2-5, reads KAGVTQTPRYLIKTRGQQVTLSCSPISGHRSVSWYQQTPGQGLQFLFEYFSETQRNKGNFPGRFSGRQFSNSRSEMNVSTLELGDSALYLCASSPGTSGGQETQYFGPGTRLLVL.

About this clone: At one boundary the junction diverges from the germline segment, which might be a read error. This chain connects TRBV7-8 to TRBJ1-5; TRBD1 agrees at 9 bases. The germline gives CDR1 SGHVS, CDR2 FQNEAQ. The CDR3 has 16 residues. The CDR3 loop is CASSLGGGQGNQPQHF. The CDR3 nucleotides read TGTGCCAGCAGCTTAGGGGGAGGACAGGGGAATCAACCCCAGCATTTT.

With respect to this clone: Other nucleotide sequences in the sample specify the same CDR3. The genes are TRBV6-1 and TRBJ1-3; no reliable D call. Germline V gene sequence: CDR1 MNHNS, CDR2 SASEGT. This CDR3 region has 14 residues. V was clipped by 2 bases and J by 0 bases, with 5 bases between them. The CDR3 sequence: CASSEQVSGNTIYF. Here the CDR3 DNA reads TGTGCCAGCAGTGAACAAGTCTCTGGAAACACCATATATTTT.

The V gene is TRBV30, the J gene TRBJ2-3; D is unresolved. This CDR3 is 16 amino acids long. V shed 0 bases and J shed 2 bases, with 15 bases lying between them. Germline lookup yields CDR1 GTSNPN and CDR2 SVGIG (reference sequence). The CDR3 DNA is TGTGCCTGGAGTGTAGGCGCTGGGCGGAACACAGATACGCAGTATTTT. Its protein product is CAWSVGAGRNTDTQYF.

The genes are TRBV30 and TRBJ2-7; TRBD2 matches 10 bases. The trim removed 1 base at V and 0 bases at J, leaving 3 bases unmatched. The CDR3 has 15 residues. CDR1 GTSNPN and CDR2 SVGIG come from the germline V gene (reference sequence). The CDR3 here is CAWSGTSGHSYEQYF. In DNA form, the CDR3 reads TGTGCCTGGAGTGGGACTAGCGGCCACTCCTACGAGCAGTACTTC. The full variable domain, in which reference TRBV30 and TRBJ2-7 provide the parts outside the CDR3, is SQTIHQWPATLVQPVGSPLSLECTVEGTSNPNLYWYRQAAGRGLQLLFYSVGIGQISSEVPQNLSASRPQDRQFILSSKKLLLSDSGFYLCAWSGTSGHSYEQYFGPGTRLTVT.

The CDR3 loop is CASSLRGGNDRDYEQYF. The DNA of the CDR3 is TGTGCCAGCAGTTTACGCGGGGGGAATGACCGAGACTACGAGCAGTACTTC. The J gene is TRBJ2-7, the V gene TRBV28; 8 nucleotides agree with TRBD2. The V segment lost 2 bases and the J segment 3 bases; nucleotides outside the gene matches: 12. CDR3 size: 17 residues. Germline loops: CDR1 MDHEN, CDR2 SYDVKM.

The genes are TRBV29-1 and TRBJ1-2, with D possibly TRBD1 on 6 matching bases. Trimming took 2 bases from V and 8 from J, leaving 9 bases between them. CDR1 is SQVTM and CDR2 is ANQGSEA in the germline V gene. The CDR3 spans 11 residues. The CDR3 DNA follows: TGCAGCGTTGAAAACAGGGACGGCTACACCTTC. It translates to CSVENRDGYTF.

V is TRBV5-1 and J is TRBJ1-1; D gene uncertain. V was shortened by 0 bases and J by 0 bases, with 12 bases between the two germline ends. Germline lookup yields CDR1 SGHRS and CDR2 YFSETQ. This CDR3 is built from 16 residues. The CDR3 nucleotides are TGCGCCAGCAGCTTGGTCACGGTAAGAATGAACACTGAAGCTTTCTTT. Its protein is CASSLVTVRMNTEAFF. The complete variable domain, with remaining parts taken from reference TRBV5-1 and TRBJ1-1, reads KAGVTQTPRYLIKTRGQQVTLSCSPISGHRSVSWYQQTPGQGLQFLFEYFSETQRNKGNFPGRFSGRQFSNSRSEMNVSTLELGDSALYLCASSLVTVRMNTEAFFGQGTRLTVV.

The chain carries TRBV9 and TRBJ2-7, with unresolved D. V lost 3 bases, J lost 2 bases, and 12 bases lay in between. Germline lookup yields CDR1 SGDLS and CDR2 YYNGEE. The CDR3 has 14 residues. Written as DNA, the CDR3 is TGTGCCAGCAGCGGATCACAGTCGCCCTACGAGCAGTACTTC. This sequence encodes CASSGSQSPYEQYF.

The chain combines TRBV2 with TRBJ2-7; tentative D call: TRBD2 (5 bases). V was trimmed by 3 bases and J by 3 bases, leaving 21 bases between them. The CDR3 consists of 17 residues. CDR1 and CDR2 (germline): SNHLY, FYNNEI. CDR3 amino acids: CASSDSFGGPAGYEQYF. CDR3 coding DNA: TGTGCCAGCAGTGATTCGTTCGGAGGTCCTGCTGGCTACGAGCAGTACTTC.

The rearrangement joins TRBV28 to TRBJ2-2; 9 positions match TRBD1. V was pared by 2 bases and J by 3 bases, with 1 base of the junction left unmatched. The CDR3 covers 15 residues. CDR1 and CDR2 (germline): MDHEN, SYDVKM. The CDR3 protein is CASSLRDRDTGELFF. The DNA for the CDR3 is TGTGCCAGCAGTTTAAGGGACAGGGACACCGGGGAGCTGTTTTTT.

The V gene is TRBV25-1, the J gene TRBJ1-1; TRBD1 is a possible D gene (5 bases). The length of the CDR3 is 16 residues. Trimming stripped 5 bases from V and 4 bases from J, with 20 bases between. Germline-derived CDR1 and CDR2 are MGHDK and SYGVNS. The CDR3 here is CASSPAGQKSGTEAFF. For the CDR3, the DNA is TGTGCCAGCAGTCCGGCCGGACAAAAGTCGGGCACTGAAGCTTTCTTT.

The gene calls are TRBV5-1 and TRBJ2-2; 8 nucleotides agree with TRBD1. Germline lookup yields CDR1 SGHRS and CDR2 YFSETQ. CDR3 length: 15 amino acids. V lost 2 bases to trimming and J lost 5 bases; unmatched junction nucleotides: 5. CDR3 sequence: CASSLTGGITGELFF. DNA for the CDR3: TGCGCCAGCAGCTTAACAGGGGGAATTACCGGGGAGCTGTTTTTT.

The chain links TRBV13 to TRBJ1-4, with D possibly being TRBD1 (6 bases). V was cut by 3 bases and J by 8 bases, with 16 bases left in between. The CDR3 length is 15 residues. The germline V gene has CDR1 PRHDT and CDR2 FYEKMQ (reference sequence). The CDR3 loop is CASSFGQTSGEKLFF. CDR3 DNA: TGTGCCAGCAGCTTCGGACAGACCAGTGGCGAAAAACTGTTTTTT.

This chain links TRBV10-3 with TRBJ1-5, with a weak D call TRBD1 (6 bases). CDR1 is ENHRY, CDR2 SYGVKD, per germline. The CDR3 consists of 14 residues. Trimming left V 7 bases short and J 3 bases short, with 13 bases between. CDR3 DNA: TGTGCCATCAATAATGACAGGAACAATCAGCCCCAGCATTTT. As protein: CAINNDRNNQPQHF.

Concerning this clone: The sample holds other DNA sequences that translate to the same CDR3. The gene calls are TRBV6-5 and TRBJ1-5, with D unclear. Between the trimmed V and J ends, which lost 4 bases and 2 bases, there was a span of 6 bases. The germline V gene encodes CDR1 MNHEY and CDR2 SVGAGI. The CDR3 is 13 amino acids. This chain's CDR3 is CASSLDGNQPQHF. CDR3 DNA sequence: TGTGCCAGCAGTTTAGACGGCAATCAGCCCCAGCATTTT.

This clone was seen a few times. The CDR3 region is CAWSVRGAGYGYTF. The CDR3 DNA reads TGTGCCTGGAGTGTACGGGGGGCAGGCTATGGCTACACCTTC. The chain is built from TRBV30 and TRBJ1-2, with a tentative D call TRBD1 (6 bases). Trimming pared 0 bases from V and 4 bases from J, leaving 12 bases between. Germline-derived CDR1 and CDR2 are GTSNPN and SVGIG (reference sequence). CDR3 length: 14 residues.

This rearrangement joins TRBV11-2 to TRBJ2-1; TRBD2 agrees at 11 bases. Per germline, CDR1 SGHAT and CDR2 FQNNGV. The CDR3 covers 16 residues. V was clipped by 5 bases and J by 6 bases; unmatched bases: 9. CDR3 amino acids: CASSPIRLAGINEQFF. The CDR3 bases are TGTGCCAGCAGCCCCATTCGACTAGCGGGGATCAATGAGCAGTTCTTC.

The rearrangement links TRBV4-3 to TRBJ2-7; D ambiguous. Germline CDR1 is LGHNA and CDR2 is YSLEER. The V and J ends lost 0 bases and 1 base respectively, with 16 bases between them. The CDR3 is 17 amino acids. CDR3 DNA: TGCGCCAGCAGCCAAGAATGGCTGGCGTTCTCTTCCTACGAGCAGTACTTC. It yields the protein CASSQEWLAFSSYEQYF.

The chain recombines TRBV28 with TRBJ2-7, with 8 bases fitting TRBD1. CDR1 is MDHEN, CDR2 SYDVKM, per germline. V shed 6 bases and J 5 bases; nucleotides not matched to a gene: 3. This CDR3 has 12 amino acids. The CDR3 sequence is CASRDRVHEQYF. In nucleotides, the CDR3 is TGTGCCAGCAGGGACAGGGTCCACGAGCAGTACTTC.